The 3 T cell receptor beta chains below come from one sample, sequenced in a study of blood T cell repertoires in COVID-19. Measured with immunoSEQ multiplex PCR; TCRdb has only the in-frame clones, and not every one. The sample includes under 200,000 clones, around 79% of them seen just once. Material for sequencing was peripheral blood. These TCRs come from a woman aged 40 to 49 with COVID-19, enrolled during active disease.

This chain links TRBV9 with TRBJ2-7, with no clear D. The length of the CDR3 is 13 residues. CDR1 is SGDLS, CDR2 YYNGEE, per germline. Deletions cut 0 bases from V and 7 bases from J, with 11 bases between. The CDR3 spells CASSVESSGEQYF. The CDR3, as DNA: TGTGCCAGCAGCGTAGAGTCCTCCGGGGAGCAGTACTTC.

Only one count was recorded for this clone. The chain uses TRBV6-5 and TRBJ1-1; D is unresolved. Per germline, CDR1 MNHEY and CDR2 SVGAGI. Trimming removed 5 bases at V and 0 bases at J, with 7 bases between. The CDR3 extends over 13 amino acids. The CDR3 nucleotides are TGTGCCAGCAGTATTGGGCTGAACACTGAAGCTTTCTTT. Residues: CASSIGLNTEAFF.

This clone was counted a few times. Different DNA sequences within this sample yield the same CDR3. As DNA, the CDR3 is TGTGCCAGCAGTCTTGAGGGGGCCTCGGGGAATGAGCAGTTCTTC. The encoded protein is CASSLEGASGNEQFF. The rearrangement uses TRBV6-4 and TRBJ2-1, with TRBD1 identical over 7 bases. Germline CDR1 is MRHNA and CDR2 is SNTAGT. The CDR3 spans 15 residues. Trimming removed 5 bases from V and 7 bases from J; junction bases left unmatched: 11.